Included here is one T cell receptor (beta chain) sequence, with context. The plating included around 200,000 irradiated, violet-dye-labeled stimulator cells together with around 200,000 CFSE-labeled responder cells. The responders that had proliferated, CFSE-low CD3+CD4+ and CD3+CD8+ cells, were sorted after the reaction. V was pared by 5 bases and J by 2 bases, with 10 bases between. Per the germline V gene, CDR1 is ENHRY and CDR2 is SYGVKD. The CDR3 loop spans 13 amino acids. The data belong to a study of graft-versus-host responses after intestinal transplantation. Study information: Transplants were multivisceral, liver-intestinal, or isolated intestinal. Anti-thymocyte globulin induction, then tacrolimus and steroids for around three years, went to all recipients.

TCRdb keeps only in-frame clones here, not all; method: immunoSEQ multiplex PCR. Among tens of thousands of clones listed, approximately 60% were seen once. The sequence came from a human patient who received an intestinal transplant. This rearrangement joins TRBV10-3 to TRBJ2-7, with D maybe TRBD1 (6 bases). The starting material was alloreactive CD4+ T cells from a mixed lymphocyte reaction culture, obtained before intestinal transplant. The subset is: CFSE-low proliferating T cells sorted from approximately 6-day pre-transplant mixed lymphocyte reaction (GvH or HvG direction). The CDR3 nucleotides are TGTGCCATCAGTTTTCGACAGGCCTACGAGCAGTACTTC. Residues: CAISFRQAYEQYF.